This T cell receptor (beta chain) comes out of a study of a mutant IDH1 vaccine in newly diagnosed glioma. Per the germline V gene, CDR1 is MNHEY and CDR2 is SMNVEV (reference sequence). Trimming pared 6 bases from V and 4 bases from J, leaving 15 bases between. There are 14 residues in the CDR3. This clone was observed a handful of times. Its antigen is undetermined. Time point here: week 5, during vaccination. The study gave 300 ug of mutant IDH1 20-mer peptide per vaccine dose, with topical imiquimod. Sequencing used immunoSEQ multiplex PCR; TCRdb keeps in-frame clones, though not all of them. The table lists 49,000 or so clones, 78% of them singletons, with approximately 1.8% in the top ten.

The TCR sequence derives from a woman between 40 and 55 years old with glioma. V gene TRBV27 combines with J gene TRBJ1-2; perhaps TRBD1 as D (6 bases). Sequencing used PBMCs, obtained from a glioma patient whose treatment included an IDH1 peptide vaccine. The chain's CDR3 is CASSPRGQTYGYTF. Here the CDR3 DNA reads TGTGCCAGCAGCCCTCGAGGACAGACCTATGGCTACACCTTC.